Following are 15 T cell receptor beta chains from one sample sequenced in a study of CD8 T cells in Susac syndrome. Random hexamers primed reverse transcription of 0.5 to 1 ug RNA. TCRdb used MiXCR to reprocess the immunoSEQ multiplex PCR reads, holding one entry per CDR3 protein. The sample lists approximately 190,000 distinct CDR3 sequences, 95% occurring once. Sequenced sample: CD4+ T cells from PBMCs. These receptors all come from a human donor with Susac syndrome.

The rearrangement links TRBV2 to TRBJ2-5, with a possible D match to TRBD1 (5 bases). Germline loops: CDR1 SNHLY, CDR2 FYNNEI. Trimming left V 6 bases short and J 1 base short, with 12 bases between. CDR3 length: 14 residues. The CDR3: CASSEDIPQETQYF. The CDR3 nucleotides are TGTGCCAGCAGCGAGGACATCCCCCAAGAGACCCAGTACTTC.

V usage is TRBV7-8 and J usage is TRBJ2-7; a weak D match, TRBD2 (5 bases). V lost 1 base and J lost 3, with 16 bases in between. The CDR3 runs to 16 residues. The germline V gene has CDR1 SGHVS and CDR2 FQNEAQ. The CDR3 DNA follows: TGTGCCAGCAGCTTAGTAAGGACTTCCACTATCTACGAGCAGTACTTC. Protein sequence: CASSLVRTSTIYEQYF.

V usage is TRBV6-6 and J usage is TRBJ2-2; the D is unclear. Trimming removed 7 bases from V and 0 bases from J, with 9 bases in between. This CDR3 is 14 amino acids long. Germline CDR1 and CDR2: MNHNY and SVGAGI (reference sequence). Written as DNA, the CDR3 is TGTGCCAGCACCCTAACGCCGAACACCGGGGAGCTGTTTTTT. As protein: CASTLTPNTGELFF.

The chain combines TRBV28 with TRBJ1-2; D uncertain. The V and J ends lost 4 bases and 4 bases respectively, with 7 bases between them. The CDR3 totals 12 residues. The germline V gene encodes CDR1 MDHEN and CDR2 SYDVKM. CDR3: CASSSVSYGYTF. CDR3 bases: TGTGCCAGCAGTTCAGTGTCCTATGGCTACACCTTC.

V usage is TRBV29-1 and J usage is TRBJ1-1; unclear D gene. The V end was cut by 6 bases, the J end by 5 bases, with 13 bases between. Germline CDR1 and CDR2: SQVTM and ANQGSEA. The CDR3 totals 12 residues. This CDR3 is CSVRLGGTEAFF. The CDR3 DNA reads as TGCAGCGTAAGATTAGGCGGTACTGAAGCTTTCTTT.

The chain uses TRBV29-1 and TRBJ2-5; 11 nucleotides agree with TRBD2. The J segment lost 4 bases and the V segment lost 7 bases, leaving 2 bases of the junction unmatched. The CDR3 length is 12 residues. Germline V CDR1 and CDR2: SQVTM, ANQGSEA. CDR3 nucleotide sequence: TGCAGCGCTACTAGCGGGGGAGAGACCCAGTACTTC. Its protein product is CSATSGGETQYF.

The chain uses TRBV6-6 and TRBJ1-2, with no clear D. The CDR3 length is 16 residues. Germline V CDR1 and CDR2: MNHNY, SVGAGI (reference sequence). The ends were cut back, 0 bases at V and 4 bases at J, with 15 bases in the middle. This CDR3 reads CASSYSNVPGGYGYTF. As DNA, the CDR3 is TGTGCCAGCAGTTACTCGAATGTGCCAGGAGGCTATGGCTACACCTTC.

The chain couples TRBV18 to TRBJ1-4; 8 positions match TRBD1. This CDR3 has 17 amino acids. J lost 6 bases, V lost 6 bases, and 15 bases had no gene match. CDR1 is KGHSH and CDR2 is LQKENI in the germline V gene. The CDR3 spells CASSRNRGQGGDEKLFF. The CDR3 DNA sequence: TGTGCCAGCTCGCGCAACCGTGGACAGGGCGGAGATGAAAAACTGTTTTTT.

This CDR3 is CASSIGVKAEAFF. In nucleotides, the CDR3 is TGTGCCAGTAGTATAGGGGTGAAGGCTGAAGCTTTCTTT. This chain uses TRBV19 with TRBJ1-1; D gene ambiguous. Germline assignment: CDR1 LNHDA and CDR2 SQIVND (reference sequence). V lost 1 base and J lost 6, with 9 bases in between. The CDR3 sequence is 13 residues long.

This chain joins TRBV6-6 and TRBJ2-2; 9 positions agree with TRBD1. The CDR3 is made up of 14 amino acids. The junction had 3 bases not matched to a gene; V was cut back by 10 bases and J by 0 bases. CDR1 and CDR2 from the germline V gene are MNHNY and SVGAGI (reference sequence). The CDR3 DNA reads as TGTGCCACCAGACAGGGGGCGAACACCGGGGAGCTGTTTTTT. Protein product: CATRQGANTGELFF.

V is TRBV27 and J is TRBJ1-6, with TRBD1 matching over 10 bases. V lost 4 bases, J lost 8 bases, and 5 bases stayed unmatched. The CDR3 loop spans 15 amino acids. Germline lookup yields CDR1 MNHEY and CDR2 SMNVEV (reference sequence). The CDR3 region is CASSSWTGGDSPLHF. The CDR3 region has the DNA TGTGCCAGCAGTTCCTGGACAGGGGGGGATTCACCCCTCCACTTT.

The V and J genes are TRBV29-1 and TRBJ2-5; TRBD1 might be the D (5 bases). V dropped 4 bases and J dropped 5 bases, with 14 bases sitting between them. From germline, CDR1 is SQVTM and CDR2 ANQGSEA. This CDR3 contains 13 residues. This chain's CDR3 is CSVGQGVLETQYF. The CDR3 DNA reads TGCAGCGTTGGTCAGGGCGTTTTGGAGACCCAGTACTTC.

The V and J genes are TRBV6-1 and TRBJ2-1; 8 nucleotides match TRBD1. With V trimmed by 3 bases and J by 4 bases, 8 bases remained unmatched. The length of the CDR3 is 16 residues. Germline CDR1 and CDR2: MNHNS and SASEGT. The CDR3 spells CASSDAGRGPYNEQFF. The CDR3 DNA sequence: TGTGCCAGCAGTGATGCTGGCAGGGGGCCTTACAATGAGCAGTTCTTC.

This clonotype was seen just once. The CDR3 DNA sequence: TGCAGTGCTAGATCGGGACAGGGCTATGGCTACACCTTC. It yields the protein CSARSGQGYGYTF. The chain combines TRBV20-1 with TRBJ1-2; 9 bases match TRBD1. V lost 2 bases and J lost 4; bases outside the gene matches: 2. Per the germline V gene, CDR1 is DFQATT and CDR2 is SNEGSKA (reference sequence). The length of the CDR3 is 13 residues.

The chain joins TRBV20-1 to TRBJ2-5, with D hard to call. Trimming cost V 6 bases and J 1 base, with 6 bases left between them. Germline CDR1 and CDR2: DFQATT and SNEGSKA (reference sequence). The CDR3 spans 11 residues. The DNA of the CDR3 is TGCAGTGCCGCACTCCAAGAGACCCAGTACTTC. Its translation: CSAALQETQYF.